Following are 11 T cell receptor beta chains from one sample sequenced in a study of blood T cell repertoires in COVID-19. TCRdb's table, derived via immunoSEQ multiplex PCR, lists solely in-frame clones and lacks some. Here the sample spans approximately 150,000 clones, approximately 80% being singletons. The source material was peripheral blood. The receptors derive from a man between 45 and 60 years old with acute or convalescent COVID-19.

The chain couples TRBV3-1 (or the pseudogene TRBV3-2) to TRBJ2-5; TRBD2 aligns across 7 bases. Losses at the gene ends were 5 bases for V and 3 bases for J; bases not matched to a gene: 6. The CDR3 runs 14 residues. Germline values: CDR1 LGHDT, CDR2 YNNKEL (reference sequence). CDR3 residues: CASSSFGGEETQYF. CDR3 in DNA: TGTGCCAGCAGCTCCTTTGGGGGGGAAGAGACCCAGTACTTC.

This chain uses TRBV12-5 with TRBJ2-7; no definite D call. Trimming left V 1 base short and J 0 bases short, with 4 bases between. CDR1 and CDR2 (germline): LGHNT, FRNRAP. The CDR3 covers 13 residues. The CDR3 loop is CASGLDTSYEQYF. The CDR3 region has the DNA TGTGCTAGTGGTTTGGACACCTCCTACGAGCAGTACTTC.

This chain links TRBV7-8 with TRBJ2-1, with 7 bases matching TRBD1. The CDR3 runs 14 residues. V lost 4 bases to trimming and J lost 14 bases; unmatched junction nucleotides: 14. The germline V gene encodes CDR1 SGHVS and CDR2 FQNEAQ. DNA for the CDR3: TGTGCCAGCAGCTCCGATCGACAGGGAGTAACGGAGTTCTTC. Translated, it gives CASSSDRQGVTEFF.

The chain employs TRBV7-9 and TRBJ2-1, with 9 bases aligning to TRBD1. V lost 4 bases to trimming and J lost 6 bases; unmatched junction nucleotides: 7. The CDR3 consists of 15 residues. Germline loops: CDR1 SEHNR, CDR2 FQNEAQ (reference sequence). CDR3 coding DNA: TGTGCCAGCAGCTACGGACAGGGGTTCGGCAATGAGCAGTTCTTC. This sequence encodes CASSYGQGFGNEQFF.

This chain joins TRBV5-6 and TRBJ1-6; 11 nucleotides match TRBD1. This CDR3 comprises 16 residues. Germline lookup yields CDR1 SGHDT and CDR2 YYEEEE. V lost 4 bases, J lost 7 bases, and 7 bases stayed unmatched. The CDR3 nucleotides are TGTGCCAGCAGCCAGGGACAGGGGGTAGGAAATTCACCCCTCCACTTT. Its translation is CASSQGQGVGNSPLHF. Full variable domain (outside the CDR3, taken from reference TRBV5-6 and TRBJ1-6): DAGVTQSPTHLIKTRGQQVTLRCSPKSGHDTVSWYQQALGQGPQFIFQYYEEEERQRGNFPDRFSGHQFPNYSSELNVNALLLGDSALYLCASSQGQGVGNSPLHFGNGTRLTVT.

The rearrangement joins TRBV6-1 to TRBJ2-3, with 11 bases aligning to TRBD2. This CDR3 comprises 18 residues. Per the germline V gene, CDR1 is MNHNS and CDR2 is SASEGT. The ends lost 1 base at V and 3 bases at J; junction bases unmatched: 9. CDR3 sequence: CASSEGRPSGGRTDTQYF. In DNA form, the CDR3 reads TGTGCCAGCAGTGAAGGTAGACCTAGCGGGGGGCGGACAGATACGCAGTATTTT.

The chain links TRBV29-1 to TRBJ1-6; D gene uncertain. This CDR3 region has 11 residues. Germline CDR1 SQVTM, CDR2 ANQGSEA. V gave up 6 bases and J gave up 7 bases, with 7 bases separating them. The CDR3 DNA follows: TGCAGCGTAGCTTGGAATTCACCCCTCCACTTT. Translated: CSVAWNSPLHF.

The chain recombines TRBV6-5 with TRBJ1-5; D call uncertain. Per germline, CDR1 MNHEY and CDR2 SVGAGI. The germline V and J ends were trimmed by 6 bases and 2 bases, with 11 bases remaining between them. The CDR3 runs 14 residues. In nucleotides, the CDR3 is TGTGCCAGCAGCAGGACTGACGGCAATCAGCCCCAGCATTTT. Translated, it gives CASSRTDGNQPQHF.

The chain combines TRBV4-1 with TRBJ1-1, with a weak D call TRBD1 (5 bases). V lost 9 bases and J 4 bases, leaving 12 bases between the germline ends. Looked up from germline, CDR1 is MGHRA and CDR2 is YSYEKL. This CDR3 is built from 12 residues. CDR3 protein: CASGREGTEAFF. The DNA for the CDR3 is TGCGCCAGTGGCAGGGAGGGCACTGAAGCTTTCTTT.

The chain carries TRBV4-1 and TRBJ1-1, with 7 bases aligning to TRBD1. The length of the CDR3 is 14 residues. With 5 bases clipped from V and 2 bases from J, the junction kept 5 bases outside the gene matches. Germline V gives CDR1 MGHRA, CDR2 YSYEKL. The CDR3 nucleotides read TGCGCCAGCAGCATCCGGACAGGTAACACTGAAGCTTTCTTT. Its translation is CASSIRTGNTEAFF.

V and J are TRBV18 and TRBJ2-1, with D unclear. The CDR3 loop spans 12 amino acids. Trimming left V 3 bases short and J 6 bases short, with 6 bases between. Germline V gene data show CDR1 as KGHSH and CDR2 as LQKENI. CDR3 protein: CASSPTINEQFF. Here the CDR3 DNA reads TGTGCCAGCTCACCCACAATCAATGAGCAGTTCTTC.